The 3 T cell receptor beta chains listed next were all sequenced from one sample in a study of blood T cells in healthy people across ages. For the second PCR, which ran for about 7 to 12 cycles, a sample-barcoded 5' primer and a J-beta primer mix were used. From the 5' RACE reads, TCRdb called clonotypes with MiXCR, one entry per CDR3 protein. The profile covers 950,000 to 1,200,000 distinct CDR3 sequences, with about two fifths appearing a single time and roughly 13% taken by the ten largest. Sequenced material: blood. These receptors were taken from a man between 18 and 35 years old in good health.

The CDR3 sequence is CASSLRGSGEKLFF. DNA for the CDR3: TGTGCCAGCAGCTTACGAGGTAGCGGTGAAAAACTGTTTTTT. The rearrangement joins TRBV7-9 to TRBJ1-4; D remains unclear. CDR1 SEHNR and CDR2 FQNEAQ come from the germline V gene (reference sequence). V lost 2 bases to trimming and J lost 7 bases, with 11 bases between them. The CDR3 loop spans 14 amino acids.

This clonotype was picked up one time. The V and J genes are TRBV9 and TRBJ2-5, with D unresolved. This CDR3 comprises 14 residues. Germline assignment: CDR1 SGDLS and CDR2 YYNGEE. Trimming took 2 bases from V and 11 from J, leaving 19 bases between them. This CDR3 is CASSVSPSGNEQYF. The DNA for the CDR3 is TGTGCCAGCAGCGTCTCTCCCTCGGGCAATGAGCAGTACTTC.

This chain joins TRBV10-3 and TRBJ1-1; D is unclear. The length of the CDR3 is 14 residues. V lost 3 bases and J lost 3, with 11 bases in between. Per germline, CDR1 ENHRY and CDR2 SYGVKD. The CDR3 is CAISDVGGDTEAFF. The CDR3 DNA reads as TGTGCCATCAGTGATGTCGGCGGTGACACTGAAGCTTTCTTT.